This TCR beta chain stems from a study of CD8+ T cells in alopecia areata. Across the study: Each of the treated patients was given oral tofacitinib, 5 to 10 mg twice daily, for moderate-to-severe alopecia areata. General study findings and limits: Compared with normal scalp, lesional scalp had higher clonality and more expanded CD8+ clones.

Sequencing relied on a cDNA template that was reverse transcribed from extracted RNA. Using immunoSEQ multiplex PCR, the repertoire was profiled, and TCRdb retains in-frame clones only, with some absent. This repertoire shows 170,000 or so clones, roughly 59% found once; its top ten account for roughly 1.7%. This clone was seen a handful of times. Its antigen is not identified. V was clipped by 6 bases and J by 6 bases, with 12 bases between them. This CDR3 is built from 12 residues. The study team obtained lesional scalp punch biopsies and peripheral blood from alopecia areata patients. Sorting separated CD4+ and CD8+ T cells out of PBMCs.

This chain connects TRBV23-1 to TRBJ2-7; possible D gene TRBD2, 5 bases. TRBV23-1 is recorded as an ORF, its role being uncertain. The clonotype originates from a human donor with alopecia areata. The sequenced sample was CD4+ T cells sorted from blood, obtained at week 0. The CDR3 DNA follows: TGCGCCAGCAGCCTTCGAGGGAGCGAGCAGTACTTC. It is translated as CASSLRGSEQYF.